Given below is one TCR beta chain in context. The sample comes from a study of blood T cell repertoires in COVID-19. The CDR3 loop spans 12 amino acids. V lost 4 bases, J lost 4 bases, and 5 bases lay in between. CDR1 is KGHSY and CDR2 is FQNENV in the germline V gene. Repertoires were generated with immunoSEQ multiplex PCR, while TCRdb's copy carries only in-frame clones and drops some. The profile shows roughly 150,000 clones, approximately 80% of them singletons. The sample was PBMCs or T cells enriched from blood (not recorded which). The gene calls are TRBV16 and TRBJ2-1; possibly TRBD2 for D (5 bases). This clonotype originated in a man between 65 and 85 years old who had been exposed to COVID-19. Here the CDR3 reads CASSRGYNEQFF. The CDR3 DNA follows: TGTGCCAGCAGCCGAGGGTACAATGAGCAGTTCTTC.